This entry concerns a single T cell receptor beta chain. The antigen is undetermined. Germline-derived CDR1 and CDR2 are MNHEY and SVGAGI. CDR3 length equals 14 residues. J gave up 2 bases and V 6 bases, and 3 bases lay outside the gene matches. This sample stems from a study of T cell responses to AZD1222 COVID-19 vaccine. Findings of the study overall: The donor group comprised mostly white British people and more females; the analysis possibly underestimated clonal diversity. Distributed over spike, vaccine-associated CD4 TCRs predominated at 160-218 and 743-854.

Sequencing used immunoSEQ multiplex PCR; TCRdb keeps in-frame clones, though not all of them. The repertoire holds roughly 130,000 clones, around 93% seen once, with about 3% in the top ten. The sequencing used peripheral blood, collected on day 0 of AZD1222 vaccination. The receptor comes from an adult in good health. The chain uses TRBV6-5 and TRBJ2-7; TRBD2 matches 11 bases. The CDR3 loop reads CASRSSGGAYEQYF. CDR3 DNA sequence: TGTGCCAGCAGAAGTAGCGGGGGGGCCTACGAGCAGTACTTC.